These T cell receptor beta chains were read from a single sample in a study of blood T cells in healthy people across ages. TCRdb independently ran MiXCR on the 5' RACE reads; one entry per CDR3 protein. The sample records hundreds of thousands of distinct CDR3 sequences, approximately 60% being singletons. The sequencing input was blood. These receptors came from a man aged 40-49 years in good health. Both conserved end residues are part of each CDR3. The order of the fields is CDR3 DNA, CDR3 protein, V gene, clone size, CDR3 length, D gene, J gene. D genes are given only for firm matches. Clone size is given for some rows only: seen once, a few or many times, or a class if the clone is expanded.

TGTGCCAGCAGTTTATGGGGGAATAAGATAGAAAAACTGTTTTTT,CASSLWGNKIEKLFF,TRBV27,-,15,-,TRBJ1-4
TGTGCCAGCAGTCTATCCGGGACTGCTTACGAGCAGTACTTC,CASSLSGTAYEQYF,TRBV12-3/TRBV12-4,many,14,-,TRBJ2-7
TGCGCCAGCAGCCAAGAACAAGCTAGCGTGGGTGGCAACATTCAGTACTTC,CASSQEQASVGGNIQYF,TRBV4-3,-,17,-,TRBJ2-4
TGCAGTGCTAGTATAGGGACGGGAGCACAAACACCCCTCCACTTT,CSASIGTGAQTPLHF,TRBV20-1,-,15,-,TRBJ1-6
TGTGCCAGCAGCTTAAGCCTTTTCGGGACAGGAACGAACACCGGGGAGCTGTTTTTT,CASSLSLFGTGTNTGELFF,TRBV7-9,-,19,TRBD1,TRBJ2-2
TGTGCCACCAGTGGAAATTACGGGACAGGGGGCGCGGAGACCCAGTACTTC,CATSGNYGTGGAETQYF,TRBV24-1,-,17,TRBD1,TRBJ2-5
TGTGCCAGTAATCCAGGGAAACTTGGCTATGAAGCTTTCTTT,CASNPGKLGYEAFF,TRBV7-2,-,14,-,TRBJ1-1
TGTGCCAGCAGTGAATACAGATATGGCTACACCTTC,CASSEYRYGYTF,TRBV25-1,-,12,-,TRBJ1-2
TGTGCCAGCAGTTTCCGGCAGGGCGGCTATGGCTACACCTTC,CASSFRQGGYGYTF,TRBV12-3/TRBV12-4,few,14,-,TRBJ1-2
TGTGCCAGCAGCGTAGTCGAGAGATCCTACGAGCAGTACTTC,CASSVVERSYEQYF,TRBV9,once,14,-,TRBJ2-7
TGCAGTGCTACAGGGTATAGCTCCTACGAGCAGTACTTC,CSATGYSSYEQYF,TRBV20-1,-,13,-,TRBJ2-7
TGCAGTGCCGGACAACGCAATCAGCCCCAGCATTTT,CSAGQRNQPQHF,TRBV20-1,-,12,-,TRBJ1-5
TGCAGTGCTAGCCCGGGACAAAATACCGAGCAGTACTTC,CSASPGQNTEQYF,TRBV20-1,-,13,-,TRBJ2-7
TGCGCCAGCAGCCCCGGACGTGGTCGGAGCTACGAGCAGTACTTC,CASSPGRGRSYEQYF,TRBV4-1,-,15,-,TRBJ2-7
TGTGCCAGCTCACTAAAGAACTCTGGGGCCAACGTCCTGACTTTC,CASSLKNSGANVLTF,TRBV18,-,15,-,TRBJ2-6
TGTGCCAGCAGTGAACGGACTAGCAATCAGCCCCAGCATTTT,CASSERTSNQPQHF,TRBV6-1,-,14,-,TRBJ1-5
TGTGCCAGCAGTGGGGGACAGTTCTCCTACGAGCAGTACTTC,CASSGGQFSYEQYF,TRBV25-1,-,14,TRBD1,TRBJ2-7
TGTGCCAGCACTTTCGGGGGGGAAGTCGGCGAGCAGTACTTC,CASTFGGEVGEQYF,TRBV12-3/TRBV12-4,-,14,TRBD2,TRBJ2-7
TGCAGTGCTACTCAAAGAACCATTTACGAGCAGTACTTC,CSATQRTIYEQYF,TRBV20-1,once,13,-,TRBJ2-7
TGTGCCATCAGTGACGACAGGGCAGCAACTAATGAAAAACTGTTTTTT,CAISDDRAATNEKLFF,TRBV10-3,-,16,TRBD1,TRBJ1-4